This T cell receptor beta chain was sequenced for a study of cytomegalovirus exposure and HLA in healthy donors. Findings and limits, study-wide: The study listed approximately 170 cytomegalovirus-associated TCR beta chains. In a later analysis, a genetic analysis reported fewer productive-TCR N-insertions in an Asian-associated ancestry cluster than the cohort average. Presence/absence analyses took donor sequencing depth as roughly uniform. TCR beta chains associated with HLA were, in a later analysis, more clonally expanded than equally common others.

The germline CDR1 and CDR2 sequences are MNHEY and SVGAGI. The CDR3 totals 13 residues. With V trimmed by 10 bases and J by 4 bases, 8 bases remained unmatched. PCR amplification relied on 60 Vbeta primers (plus 13 Jbeta primers). Assay used: immunoSEQ multiplex PCR; TCRdb lists only in-frame clones, some missing. The sample has about 100,000 clones, approximately 75% seen once. Concerning this clone itself: The target antigen is unknown.

Sequenced: PBMCs. The J gene is TRBJ2-3, the V gene TRBV6-5, with 7 nucleotides matching TRBD1. The clonotype was recovered from a woman in her seventies in good health and CMV-seropositive. The DNA for the CDR3 is TGTGCCACCAGACCTACAGGGGCAGATACGCAGTATTTT. Its protein is CATRPTGADTQYF.